This T cell receptor (beta chain) appears in the sequencing data of a study of cytomegalovirus exposure and HLA in healthy donors. Whole-study findings and limits: Confirmation was obtained in vitro that three CMV-associated chains are specific for CMV antigens.

The PCR employed 60 Vbeta primers together with 13 Jbeta primers. TCRdb keeps only in-frame clones here, not all; method: immunoSEQ multiplex PCR. The sample has roughly 120,000 clones, about 79% seen once. With regard to this clone: The antigen is unknown.

The sequence was collected from a woman in her late teens or twenties in good health and CMV-seropositive. Material: PBMCs.

The CDR3 nucleotides read TGTGCCAGCAGCCAAAACGGGACAGGGATCACCGGGGAGCTGTTTTTT. Encoded protein: CASSQNGTGITGELFF. This chain links TRBV21-1 with TRBJ2-2; TRBD1, the table's D call, lacks a check against the DNA. TRBV21-1 is a documented pseudogene. The CDR3 length is 16 residues.